These 5 T cell receptor beta chains were sequenced from one sample in a study of CD8 T cells in ankylosing spondylitis. TCRdb independently ran MiXCR on the 5' RACE reads; one entry per CDR3 protein. Of 200,000 to 250,000 distinct CDR3 sequences in the sample, roughly a third were seen once. Sequencing used blood, either unsorted or a sorted T cell fraction (not recorded which). These receptors were taken from a male donor with ankylosing spondylitis or in good health (not recorded which).

V gene TRBV10-3 combines with J gene TRBJ2-7; TRBD1 might be the D (6 bases). Trimming removed 4 bases at V and 0 bases at J, with 13 bases between. Germline V gene lookup returns CDR1 ENHRY and CDR2 SYGVKD. CDR3 length equals 15 residues. The CDR3 loop is CAISARQVSSYEQYF. CDR3 bases: TGTGCCATCAGTGCCCGACAGGTCAGCTCCTACGAGCAGTACTTC.

This clonotype has only a few counts. The chain carries TRBV3-1 and TRBJ1-1; TRBD1 is a possible D gene (5 bases). Germline V lookup: CDR1 LGHDT, CDR2 YNNKEL (reference sequence). The CDR3 sequence is 18 residues long. Trimming removed 6 bases at V and 0 bases at J, with 23 bases between. This CDR3 reads CASSPGRTGLIMNTEAFF. The CDR3 coding sequence is TGTGCCAGCAGTCCCGGCCGAACGGGACTAATCATGAACACTGAAGCTTTCTTT. The full variable domain, with the rest looked up from reference TRBV3-1 and TRBJ1-1, is DTAVSQTPKYLVTQMGNDKSIKCEQNLGHDTMYWYKQDSKKFLKIMFSYNNKELIINETVPNRFSPKSPDKAHLNLHINSLELGDSAVYFCASSPGRTGLIMNTEAFFGQGTRLTVV.

In this sample, this clonotype turned up once. V is TRBV27 and J is TRBJ2-3, with TRBD2 matching 12 bases. Germline values: CDR1 MNHEY, CDR2 SMNVEV (reference sequence). CDR3 size: 15 residues. V lost 7 bases, J lost 4 bases, and 6 bases stayed unmatched. The CDR3 DNA reads as TGTGCCAGCACCACTTCTAGCGGGGGGGCAGATACGCAGTATTTT. This gives the protein CASTTSSGGADTQYF.

The chain links TRBV12-3 or TRBV12-4 to TRBJ1-5; D is ambiguous. This CDR3 comprises 14 residues. V was shortened by 3 bases and J by 1 base, with 7 bases between the two germline ends. The CDR3 coding sequence is TGTGCCAGCAGTTTGCGAGGGAGCAATCAGCCCCAGCATTTT. This encodes CASSLRGSNQPQHF.

The V gene is TRBV10-3, the J gene TRBJ2-2; 7 nucleotides agree with TRBD1. The germline V gene encodes CDR1 ENHRY and CDR2 SYGVKD. CDR3 length: 15 amino acids. With V trimmed by 3 bases and J by 9 bases, 10 bases remained unmatched. The CDR3 DNA follows: TGTGCCATCAGTGACCCCGGGACAGAGGTCCGGGAGCTGTTTTTT. This sequence encodes CAISDPGTEVRELFF.